The clone carrying this TCR beta chain was observed a handful of times. These data originate in a study of type 1 regulatory T cells. Trimming left V 2 bases short and J 5 bases short, with 18 bases between. Germline V gives CDR1 SGHVS, CDR2 FQNEAQ. The CDR3 is made up of 16 amino acids. One entry per CDR3 protein, called by TCRdb with MiXCR from the reads. Among 80,000 to 100,000 distinct CDR3 sequences, roughly 31% were seen once, and the ten largest hold around 2.2%. This clonotype was sampled from a human donor in good health. The rearrangement joins TRBV7-8 to TRBJ2-5, with D perhaps TRBD2 (7 bases). The sample consisted of CD4+ T cells, either the whole sample or a sorted fraction (not recorded which). The CDR3 loop is CASSLSKGRGAETQYF. CDR3 nucleotide sequence: TGTGCCAGCAGCTTATCCAAGGGGAGGGGGGCGGAGACCCAGTACTTC.